This TCR beta chain is from a study of T cells in Graves' hyperthyroidism and ophthalmopathy. Study at large: Peripheral blood specimens were obtained at initial diagnosis, prior to any treatment.

The germline gives CDR1 MNHEY, CDR2 SMNVEV (reference sequence). V lost 0 bases to trimming and J lost 0 bases, with 9 bases between them. The length of the CDR3 is 16 residues. This clonotype was detected ten times or more. RNA transcripts provided the source from which TCR beta CDR3 regions were amplified. A first-round RT-PCR of the TCR CDR3 used the HTBI primer set. TCRdb itself ran the multiplex PCR reads through MiXCR, one entry per CDR3 protein. The sample yields some 320,000 distinct CDR3 sequences, roughly 13% seen once. Sequencing was carried out using blood. This chain connects TRBV27 to TRBJ1-5; no firm D call. The receptor's source is a woman aged 40 to 49 with Graves' ophthalmopathy. The CDR3 nucleotides read TGTGCCAGCAGTTTATCTCCCAGGAATAGCAATCAGCCCCAGCATTTT. Translated: CASSLSPRNSNQPQHF.